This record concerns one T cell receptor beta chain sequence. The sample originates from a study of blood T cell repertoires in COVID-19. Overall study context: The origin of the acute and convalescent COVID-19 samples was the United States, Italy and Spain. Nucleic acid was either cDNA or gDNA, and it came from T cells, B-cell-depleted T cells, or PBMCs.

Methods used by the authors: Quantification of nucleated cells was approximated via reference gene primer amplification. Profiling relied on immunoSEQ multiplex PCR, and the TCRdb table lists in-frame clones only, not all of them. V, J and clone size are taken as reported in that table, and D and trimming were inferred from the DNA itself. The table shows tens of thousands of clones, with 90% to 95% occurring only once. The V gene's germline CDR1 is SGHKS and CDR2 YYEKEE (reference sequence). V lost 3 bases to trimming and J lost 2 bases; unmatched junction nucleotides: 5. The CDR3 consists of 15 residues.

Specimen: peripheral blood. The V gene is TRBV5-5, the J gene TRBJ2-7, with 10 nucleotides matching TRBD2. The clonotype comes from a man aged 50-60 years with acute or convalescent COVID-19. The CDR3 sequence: CASSYKAGGPYEQYF. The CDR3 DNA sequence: TGTGCCAGCAGCTACAAAGCGGGAGGGCCCTACGAGCAGTACTTC.